Listed below are T cell receptor beta chains from one sample, sequenced in a study of blood T cell repertoires in COVID-19. Generated by immunoSEQ multiplex PCR, the TCRdb table keeps only in-frame clones and is missing some. The sample shows approximately 360,000 clones, roughly 88% of them seen only once. Sequenced input: PBMCs or T cells enriched from blood (not recorded which). These receptors were taken from a woman in her thirties with acute COVID-19. Both conserved end residues are part of each CDR3. The D gene is left open where the match is weak. Not all rows give a size; the values are once, few, many and, for expanded clones, a class.

abundance: NA
j_gene: TRBJ1-1
d_gene: TRBD1
v_gene: TRBV5-6
CDR3nt: TGTGCCAGCAGCCCAGGGGGTAGGGACACTGAAGCTTTCTTT
CDR3aa: CASSPGGRDTEAFF

abundance: once
j_gene: TRBJ1-1
d_gene: NA
v_gene: TRBV5-1
CDR3nt: TGCGCCAGCAGCTTGGCCAGACAACTGAACACTGAAGCTTTCTTT
CDR3aa: CASSLARQLNTEAFF

abundance: NA
j_gene: TRBJ1-4
d_gene: TRBD1
v_gene: TRBV5-1
CDR3nt: TGCGCCAGCAGCTTGAATGCAGGGGGCAAACTGTTTTTT
CDR3aa: CASSLNAGGKLFF

abundance: NA
j_gene: TRBJ1-1
d_gene: NA
v_gene: TRBV27
CDR3nt: TGTGCCAGCAGCCGCCGGGGACAGAACACTGAAGCTTTCTTT
CDR3aa: CASSRRGQNTEAFF

abundance: few
j_gene: TRBJ2-3
d_gene: TRBD2
v_gene: TRBV24-1
CDR3nt: TGTGCCACCAGTGATTTGGTAGCGGGGAACACAGATACGCAGTATTTT
CDR3aa: CATSDLVAGNTDTQYF

abundance: NA
j_gene: TRBJ2-3
d_gene: TRBD2
v_gene: TRBV14
CDR3nt: TGTGCCAGCAGTCCCTACTTGGGGGGGACCACAGATACGCAGTATTTT
CDR3aa: CASSPYLGGTTDTQYF

abundance: NA
j_gene: TRBJ1-2
d_gene: NA
v_gene: TRBV7-3
CDR3nt: TGTGCCAGCAGCTTAGATGGCGGTAACTATGGCTACACCTTC
CDR3aa: CASSLDGGNYGYTF

abundance: once
j_gene: TRBJ1-6
d_gene: TRBD1
v_gene: TRBV6-5
CDR3nt: TGTGCCAGCAGGCCTACAGGGGAGAGAGGTTCACCCCTCCACTTT
CDR3aa: CASRPTGERGSPLHF

abundance: NA
j_gene: TRBJ1-2
d_gene: NA
v_gene: TRBV2
CDR3nt: TGTGCCAGCAGCTCCCCGGGGGGGTACTATGGCTACACCTTC
CDR3aa: CASSSPGGYYGYTF

abundance: NA
j_gene: TRBJ1-2
d_gene: NA
v_gene: TRBV5-6
CDR3nt: TGTGCCAGCAGCGGGGGGGTACTAGACTATGGCTACACCTTC
CDR3aa: CASSGGVLDYGYTF

abundance: NA
j_gene: TRBJ2-6
d_gene: NA
v_gene: TRBV10-1
CDR3nt: TGCGCCAGCAGCGACACAGGGACGGACGTCCTGACTTTC
CDR3aa: CASSDTGTDVLTF

abundance: NA
j_gene: TRBJ1-5
d_gene: TRBD1
v_gene: TRBV6-5
CDR3nt: TGTGCCAGCAGTCCCCAGGGGGGTGGACTTCCCCAGCATTTT
CDR3aa: CASSPQGGGLPQHF

abundance: NA
j_gene: TRBJ2-1
d_gene: NA
v_gene: TRBV11-1
CDR3nt: TGTGCCAGCAGCTTTCGACTAGCCTACAATGAGCAGTTCTTC
CDR3aa: CASSFRLAYNEQFF

abundance: NA
j_gene: TRBJ2-7
d_gene: NA
v_gene: TRBV19
CDR3nt: TGTGCCAGTAGTATCTTTGGGGAGACCGCCTACGAGCAGTACTTC
CDR3aa: CASSIFGETAYEQYF

abundance: NA
j_gene: TRBJ1-4
d_gene: NA
v_gene: TRBV3-1/TRBV3-2
CDR3nt: TGTGCCAGCAGCCAAGATCGTGAAAAACTGTTTTTT
CDR3aa: CASSQDREKLFF

abundance: NA
j_gene: TRBJ2-1
d_gene: NA
v_gene: TRBV5-1
CDR3nt: TGCGCCAGCAGCTTGCAGGGGGGACCCTACAATGAGCAGTTCTTC
CDR3aa: CASSLQGGPYNEQFF

abundance: NA
j_gene: TRBJ2-1
d_gene: NA
v_gene: TRBV29-1
CDR3nt: TGCAGCATCCTATCGGGGAACAATGAGCAGTTCTTC
CDR3aa: CSILSGNNEQFF

abundance: NA
j_gene: TRBJ1-1
d_gene: NA
v_gene: TRBV2
CDR3nt: TGTGCCAGCAGTGAAGGGCCGACTAAAGCTTTCTTT
CDR3aa: CASSEGPTKAFF

abundance: NA
j_gene: TRBJ2-1
d_gene: NA
v_gene: TRBV9
CDR3nt: TGTGCCAGCAGCGTACAGTCCTACAATGAGCAGTTCTTC
CDR3aa: CASSVQSYNEQFF

abundance: NA
j_gene: TRBJ2-1
d_gene: NA
v_gene: TRBV4-1
CDR3nt: TGCGCCAGCAGCCAAGGGGGGGAGGCTTTCAATGAGCAGTTCTTC
CDR3aa: CASSQGGEAFNEQFF

abundance: once
j_gene: TRBJ2-7
d_gene: NA
v_gene: TRBV12-5
CDR3nt: TGTGCTAGTGGTTTGTTACTCTACGAGCAGTACTTC
CDR3aa: CASGLLLYEQYF

abundance: NA
j_gene: TRBJ1-1
d_gene: TRBD1
v_gene: TRBV5-1
CDR3nt: TGCGCCAGCAGCTTGGGAGGACAGGGTGAAGCTTTCTTT
CDR3aa: CASSLGGQGEAFF

abundance: NA
j_gene: TRBJ2-3
d_gene: TRBD2
v_gene: TRBV24-1
CDR3nt: TGTGCCACCAGTGATTTGTATGAGCGGGGGGGCACAGATACGCAGTATTTT
CDR3aa: CATSDLYERGGTDTQYF

abundance: NA
j_gene: TRBJ2-7
d_gene: NA
v_gene: TRBV19
CDR3nt: TGTGCCAGTAGTATAGCACCGGCCTACGAGCAGTACTTC
CDR3aa: CASSIAPAYEQYF

abundance: NA
j_gene: TRBJ1-5
d_gene: TRBD1
v_gene: TRBV5-5
CDR3nt: TGTGCCAGCAGCTGGAAGACAGGGGGCAATCAGCCCCAGCATTTT
CDR3aa: CASSWKTGGNQPQHF

abundance: NA
j_gene: TRBJ2-1
d_gene: TRBD1
v_gene: TRBV24-1
CDR3nt: TGTGCCACCAGTTTCGGGACAGGGTCCGATGAGCAGTTCTTC
CDR3aa: CATSFGTGSDEQFF

abundance: NA
j_gene: TRBJ2-3
d_gene: NA
v_gene: TRBV19
CDR3nt: TGTGCCAGTACCTCTCAATGGGGGGGCAGGACAGATACGCAGTATTTT
CDR3aa: CASTSQWGGRTDTQYF

abundance: NA
j_gene: TRBJ2-2
d_gene: TRBD1
v_gene: TRBV5-1
CDR3nt: TGCGCCAGCAGCTTTAGGACAGGCCGGGACACCGGGGAGCTGTTTTTT
CDR3aa: CASSFRTGRDTGELFF

abundance: NA
j_gene: TRBJ1-1
d_gene: NA
v_gene: TRBV6-4
CDR3nt: TGTGCCAGCAGTGTCCGACAGAGAATGAACACTGAAGCTTTCTTT
CDR3aa: CASSVRQRMNTEAFF

abundance: NA
j_gene: TRBJ1-4
d_gene: TRBD1
v_gene: TRBV30
CDR3nt: TGTGCCTGGAGTGTCCACAGGGGACCAACTAATGAAAAACTGTTTTTT
CDR3aa: CAWSVHRGPTNEKLFF

abundance: NA
j_gene: TRBJ1-6
d_gene: TRBD1
v_gene: TRBV5-6
CDR3nt: TGTGCCAGCAGCTGGACAGGGCTCGATAATTCACCCCTCCACTTT
CDR3aa: CASSWTGLDNSPLHF

abundance: NA
j_gene: TRBJ2-3
d_gene: TRBD2
v_gene: TRBV6-6
CDR3nt: TGTGCCAGCAGTCACGGACTAGCGGGGGGGCCGAGTGATACGCAGTATTTT
CDR3aa: CASSHGLAGGPSDTQYF

abundance: few
j_gene: TRBJ1-1
d_gene: TRBD1
v_gene: TRBV5-8
CDR3nt: TGTGCCAGCAGGAAAGGGACAGGATCCATGAACACTGAAGCTTTCTTT
CDR3aa: CASRKGTGSMNTEAFF

abundance: NA
j_gene: TRBJ2-1
d_gene: TRBD2
v_gene: TRBV9
CDR3nt: TGTGCCAGCAGCGCGGGAGCGGGGGGTAGGAATGAGCAGTTCTTC
CDR3aa: CASSAGAGGRNEQFF

abundance: NA
j_gene: TRBJ1-1
d_gene: NA
v_gene: TRBV5-1
CDR3nt: TGCGCCAGCAGCTTTGTGGGGACTCCGAACACTGAAGCTTTCTTT
CDR3aa: CASSFVGTPNTEAFF

abundance: NA
j_gene: TRBJ1-2
d_gene: NA
v_gene: TRBV2
CDR3nt: TGTGCCAGCAGCCAACCGGGGACTAACTATGGCTACACCTTC
CDR3aa: CASSQPGTNYGYTF

abundance: once
j_gene: TRBJ1-4
d_gene: NA
v_gene: TRBV7-7
CDR3nt: TGTGCCAGCAGCCCGGACAGAAATGAAAAACTGTTTTTT
CDR3aa: CASSPDRNEKLFF

abundance: once
j_gene: TRBJ1-6
d_gene: TRBD1
v_gene: TRBV3-1/TRBV3-2
CDR3nt: TGTGCCAGCAGCCAAAACCGGGACAGGGGCTCACCCCTCCACTTT
CDR3aa: CASSQNRDRGSPLHF

abundance: NA
j_gene: TRBJ1-5
d_gene: NA
v_gene: TRBV7-2
CDR3nt: TGTGCCAGCAGCTCTACAGGCAATCAGCCCCAGCATTTT
CDR3aa: CASSSTGNQPQHF

abundance: NA
j_gene: TRBJ1-4
d_gene: NA
v_gene: TRBV2
CDR3nt: TGTGCCAGCAGTGTGGGGGGGCCTAATGAAAAACTGTTTTTT
CDR3aa: CASSVGGPNEKLFF

abundance: NA
j_gene: TRBJ1-2
d_gene: NA
v_gene: TRBV7-9
CDR3nt: TGTGCCAGCAGCTTCGGTACGGGCTATGGCTACACCTTC
CDR3aa: CASSFGTGYGYTF

abundance: few
j_gene: TRBJ1-2
d_gene: NA
v_gene: TRBV24-1
CDR3nt: TGTGCCACCAGCCAAAGGGCTGCGGGTGGCTACACCTTC
CDR3aa: CATSQRAAGGYTF